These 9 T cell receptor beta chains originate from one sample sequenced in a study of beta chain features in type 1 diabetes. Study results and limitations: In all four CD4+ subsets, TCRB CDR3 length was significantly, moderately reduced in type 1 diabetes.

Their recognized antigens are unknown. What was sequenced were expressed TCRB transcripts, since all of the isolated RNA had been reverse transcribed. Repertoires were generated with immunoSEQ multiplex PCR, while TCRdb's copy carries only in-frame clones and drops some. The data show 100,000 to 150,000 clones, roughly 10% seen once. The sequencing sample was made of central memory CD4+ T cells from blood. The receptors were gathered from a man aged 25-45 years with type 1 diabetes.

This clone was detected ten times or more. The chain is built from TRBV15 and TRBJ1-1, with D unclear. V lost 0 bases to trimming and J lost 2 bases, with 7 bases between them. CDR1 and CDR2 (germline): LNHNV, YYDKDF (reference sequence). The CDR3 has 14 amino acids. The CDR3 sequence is CATSRDRVNTEAFF. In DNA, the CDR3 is TGTGCCACCAGCAGAGATAGAGTCAACACTGAAGCTTTCTTT.

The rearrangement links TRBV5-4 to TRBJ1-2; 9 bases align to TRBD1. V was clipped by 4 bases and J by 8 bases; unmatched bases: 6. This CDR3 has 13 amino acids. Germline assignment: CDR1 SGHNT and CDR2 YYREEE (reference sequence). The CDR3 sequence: CASSRGQGLGYTF. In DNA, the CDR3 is TGTGCCAGCAGCCGGGGACAGGGTTTAGGCTACACCTTC.

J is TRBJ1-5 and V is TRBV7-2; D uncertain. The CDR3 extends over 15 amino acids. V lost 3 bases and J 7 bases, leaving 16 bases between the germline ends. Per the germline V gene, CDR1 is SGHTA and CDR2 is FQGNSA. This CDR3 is CASSLLGSSGQPQHF. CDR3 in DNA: TGTGCCAGCAGCTTGCTTGGTTCGTCGGGGCAGCCCCAGCATTTT.

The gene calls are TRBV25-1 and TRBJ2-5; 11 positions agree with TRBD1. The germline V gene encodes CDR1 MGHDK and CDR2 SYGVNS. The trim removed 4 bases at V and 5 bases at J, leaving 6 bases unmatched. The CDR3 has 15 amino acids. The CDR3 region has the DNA TGTGCCAGCAGTGTTGGGGGACAGGGGGGGGAGACCCAGTACTTC. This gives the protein CASSVGGQGGETQYF.

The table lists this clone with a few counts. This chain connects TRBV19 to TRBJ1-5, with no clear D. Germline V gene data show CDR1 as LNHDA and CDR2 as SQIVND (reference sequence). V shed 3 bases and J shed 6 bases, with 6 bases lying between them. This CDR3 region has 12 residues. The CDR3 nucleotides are TGTGCCAGTAGTATCGGTCCTCAGCCCCAGCATTTT. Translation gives CASSIGPQPQHF.

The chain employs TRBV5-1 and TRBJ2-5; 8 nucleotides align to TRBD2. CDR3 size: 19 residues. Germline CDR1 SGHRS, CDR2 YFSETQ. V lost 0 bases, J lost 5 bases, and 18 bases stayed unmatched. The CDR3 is CASSLVLSGNGGAQETQYF. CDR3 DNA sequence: TGCGCCAGCAGCTTGGTTCTCTCGGGTAACGGGGGGGCTCAGGAGACCCAGTACTTC.

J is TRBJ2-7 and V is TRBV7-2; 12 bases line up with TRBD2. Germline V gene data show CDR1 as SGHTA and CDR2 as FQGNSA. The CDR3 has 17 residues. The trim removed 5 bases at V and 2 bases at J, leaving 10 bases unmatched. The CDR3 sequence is CASSAGTSGPGPYEQYF. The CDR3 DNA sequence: TGTGCCAGCAGCGCCGGGACTAGCGGGCCAGGGCCCTACGAGCAGTACTTC.

The CDR3 DNA reads TGTGCCAGCAGCTCTAAACAGGGGGTTGATGGCTACACCTTC. Encoded protein: CASSSKQGVDGYTF. The rearrangement joins TRBV11-1 to TRBJ1-2; 8 bases are shared with TRBD1. Trimming removed 4 bases from V and 6 bases from J; junction bases left unmatched: 7. CDR1 SGHAT and CDR2 FQDESV come from the germline V gene (reference sequence). The CDR3 spans 14 residues.

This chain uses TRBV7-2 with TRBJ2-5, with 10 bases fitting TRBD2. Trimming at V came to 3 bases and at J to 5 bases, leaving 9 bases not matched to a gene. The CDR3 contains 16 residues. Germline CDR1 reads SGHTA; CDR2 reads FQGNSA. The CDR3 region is CASSFTSGADWETQYF. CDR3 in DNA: TGTGCCAGCAGCTTCACTAGCGGGGCCGATTGGGAGACCCAGTACTTC.